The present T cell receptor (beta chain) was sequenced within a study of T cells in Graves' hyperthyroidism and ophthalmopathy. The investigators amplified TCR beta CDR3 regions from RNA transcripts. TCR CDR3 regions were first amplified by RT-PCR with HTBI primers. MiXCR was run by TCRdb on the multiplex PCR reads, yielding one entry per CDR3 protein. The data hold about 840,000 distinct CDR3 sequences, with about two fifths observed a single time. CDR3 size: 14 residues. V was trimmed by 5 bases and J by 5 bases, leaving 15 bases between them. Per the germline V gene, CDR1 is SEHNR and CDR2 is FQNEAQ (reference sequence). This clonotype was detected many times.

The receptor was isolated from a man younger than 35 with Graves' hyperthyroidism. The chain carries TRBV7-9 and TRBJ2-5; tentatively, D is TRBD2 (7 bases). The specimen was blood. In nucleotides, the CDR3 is TGTGCCAGCAGCCAGGCGGGGGCTTGGGAGACCCAGTACTTC. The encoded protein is CASSQAGAWETQYF.